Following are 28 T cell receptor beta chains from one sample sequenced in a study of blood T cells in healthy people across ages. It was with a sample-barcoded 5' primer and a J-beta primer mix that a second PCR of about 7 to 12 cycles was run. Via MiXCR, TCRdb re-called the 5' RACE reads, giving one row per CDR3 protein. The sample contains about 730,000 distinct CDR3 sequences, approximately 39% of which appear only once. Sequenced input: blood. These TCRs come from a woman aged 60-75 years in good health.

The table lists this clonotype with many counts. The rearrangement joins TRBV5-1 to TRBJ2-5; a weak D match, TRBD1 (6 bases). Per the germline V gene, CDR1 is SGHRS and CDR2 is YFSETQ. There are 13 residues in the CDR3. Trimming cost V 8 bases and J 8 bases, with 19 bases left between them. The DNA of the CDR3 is TGCGCCAGTAACAGGGAGCTAAAGGAAACCCAGTACTTC. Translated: CASNRELKETQYF. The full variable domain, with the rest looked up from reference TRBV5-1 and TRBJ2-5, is KAGVTQTPRYLIKTRGQQVTLSCSPISGHRSVSWYQQTPGQGLQFLFEYFSETQRNKGNFPGRFSGRQFSNSRSEMNVSTLELGDSALYLCASNRELKETQYFGPGTRLLVL.

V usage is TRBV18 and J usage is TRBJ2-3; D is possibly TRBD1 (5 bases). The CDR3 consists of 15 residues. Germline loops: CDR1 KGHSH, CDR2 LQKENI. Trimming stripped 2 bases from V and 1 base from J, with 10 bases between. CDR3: CASSPSAQGTDTQYF. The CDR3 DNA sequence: TGTGCCAGCTCACCATCGGCACAGGGCACAGATACGCAGTATTTT. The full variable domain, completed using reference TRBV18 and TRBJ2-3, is NAGVMQNPRHLVRRRGQEARLRCSPMKGHSHVYWYRQLPEEGLKFMVYLQKENIIDESGMPKERFSAEFPKEGPSILRIQQVVRGDSAAYFCASSPSAQGTDTQYFGPGTRLTVL.

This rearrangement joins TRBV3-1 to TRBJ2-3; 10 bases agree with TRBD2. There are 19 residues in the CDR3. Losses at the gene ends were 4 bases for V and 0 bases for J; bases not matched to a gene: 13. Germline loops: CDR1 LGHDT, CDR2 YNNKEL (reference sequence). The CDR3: CASSLEGLAGGTSTDTQYF. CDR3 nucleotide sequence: TGTGCCAGCAGCCTGGAGGGGTTAGCGGGGGGAACTAGCACAGATACGCAGTATTTT.

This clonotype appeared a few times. CDR3 sequence: CASSLVPFGSYNEQFF. DNA for the CDR3: TGTGCCAGCAGCTTGGTCCCGTTTGGATCCTACAATGAGCAGTTCTTC. The rearrangement uses TRBV11-2 and TRBJ2-1, with no clear D. This CDR3 is built from 16 residues. V lost 3 bases and J 1 base, leaving 13 bases between the germline ends. Germline-derived CDR1 and CDR2 are SGHAT and FQNNGV.

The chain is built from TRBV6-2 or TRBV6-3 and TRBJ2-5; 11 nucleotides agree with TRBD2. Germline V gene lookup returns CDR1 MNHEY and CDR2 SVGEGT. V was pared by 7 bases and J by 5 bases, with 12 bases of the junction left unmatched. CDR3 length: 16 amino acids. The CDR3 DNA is TGTGCCAGCAAAGAAAGGCAACTAGCGGGAGCGGAGACCCAGTACTTC. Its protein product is CASKERQLAGAETQYF.

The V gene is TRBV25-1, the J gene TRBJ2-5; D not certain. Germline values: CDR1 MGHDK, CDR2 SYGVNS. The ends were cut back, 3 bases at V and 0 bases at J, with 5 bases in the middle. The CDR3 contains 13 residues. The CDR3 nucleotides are TGTGCCAGCAGTGACACGTACCAAGAGACCCAGTACTTC. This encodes CASSDTYQETQYF.

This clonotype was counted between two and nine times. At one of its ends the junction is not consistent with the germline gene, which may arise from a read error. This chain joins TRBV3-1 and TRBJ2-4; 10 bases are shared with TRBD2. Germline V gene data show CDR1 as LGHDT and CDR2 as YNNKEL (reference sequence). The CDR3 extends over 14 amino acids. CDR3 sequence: CASGQGTSAGIQYF. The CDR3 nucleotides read TGTGCCAGCGGCCAAGGGACTAGCGCCGGCATTCAGTACTTC.

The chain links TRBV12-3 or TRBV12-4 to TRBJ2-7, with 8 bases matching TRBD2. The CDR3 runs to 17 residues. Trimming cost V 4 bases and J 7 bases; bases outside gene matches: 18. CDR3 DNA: TGTGCCAGCAGTTCCCCTCATCAGCGGGAGAGATCCAATGAGCAGTACTTC. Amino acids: CASSSPHQRERSNEQYF.

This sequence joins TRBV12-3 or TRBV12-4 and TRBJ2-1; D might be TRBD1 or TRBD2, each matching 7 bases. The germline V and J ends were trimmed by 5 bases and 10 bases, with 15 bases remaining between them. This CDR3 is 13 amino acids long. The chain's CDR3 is CASSLQGGAEQFF. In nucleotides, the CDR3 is TGTGCCAGCAGTCTCCAGGGGGGGGCCGAGCAGTTCTTC.

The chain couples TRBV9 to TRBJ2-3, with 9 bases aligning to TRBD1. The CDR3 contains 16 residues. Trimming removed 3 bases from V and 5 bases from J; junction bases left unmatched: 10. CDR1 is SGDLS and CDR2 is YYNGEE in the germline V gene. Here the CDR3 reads CASSAGDRVYGDTQYF. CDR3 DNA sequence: TGTGCCAGCAGCGCTGGGGACAGGGTTTATGGAGATACGCAGTATTTT.

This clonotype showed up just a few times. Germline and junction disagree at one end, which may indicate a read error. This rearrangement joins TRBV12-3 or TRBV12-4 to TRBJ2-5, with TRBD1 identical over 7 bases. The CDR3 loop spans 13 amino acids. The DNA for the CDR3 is TGTGCCAACAGTTTTGAGGGGGCGGAGACCCAGTACTTC. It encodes CANSFEGAETQYF.

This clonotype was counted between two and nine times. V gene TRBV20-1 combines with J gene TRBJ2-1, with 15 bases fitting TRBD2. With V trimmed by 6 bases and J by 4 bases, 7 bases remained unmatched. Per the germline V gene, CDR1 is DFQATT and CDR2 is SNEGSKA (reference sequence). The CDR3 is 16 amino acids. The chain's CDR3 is CSALGLAGGKYNEQFF. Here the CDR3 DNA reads TGCAGTGCCTTGGGACTAGCGGGAGGAAAATACAATGAGCAGTTCTTC.

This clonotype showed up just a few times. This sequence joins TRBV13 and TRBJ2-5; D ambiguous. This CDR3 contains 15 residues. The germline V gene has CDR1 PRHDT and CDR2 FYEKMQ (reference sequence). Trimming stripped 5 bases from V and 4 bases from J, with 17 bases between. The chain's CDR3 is CASSTQTRPAETQYF. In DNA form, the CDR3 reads TGTGCCAGCAGCACCCAGACACGTCCGGCAGAGACCCAGTACTTC.

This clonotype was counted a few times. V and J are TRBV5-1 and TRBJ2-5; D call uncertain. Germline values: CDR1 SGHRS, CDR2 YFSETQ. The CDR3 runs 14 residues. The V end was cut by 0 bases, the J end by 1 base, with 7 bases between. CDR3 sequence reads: CASSLEWSQETQYF. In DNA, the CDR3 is TGCGCCAGCAGCTTGGAGTGGTCCCAAGAGACCCAGTACTTC.

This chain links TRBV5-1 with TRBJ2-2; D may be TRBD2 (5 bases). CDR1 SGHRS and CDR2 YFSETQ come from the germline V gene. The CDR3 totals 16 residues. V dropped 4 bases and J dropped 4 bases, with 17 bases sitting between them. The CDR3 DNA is TGCGCCAGCAGCCTGGAGGCCACAGAGGGCACCGGGGAGCTGTTTTTT. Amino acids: CASSLEATEGTGELFF. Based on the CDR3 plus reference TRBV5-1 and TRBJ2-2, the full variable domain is KAGVTQTPRYLIKTRGQQVTLSCSPISGHRSVSWYQQTPGQGLQFLFEYFSETQRNKGNFPGRFSGRQFSNSRSEMNVSTLELGDSALYLCASSLEATEGTGELFFGEGSRLTVL.

CDR3 sequence reads: CAISDPVVGGARETQYF. As DNA, the CDR3 is TGTGCCATCAGTGACCCTGTCGTCGGGGGGGCAAGGGAGACCCAGTACTTC. The chain uses TRBV10-3 and TRBJ2-5; 8 positions match TRBD2. The germline CDR1 and CDR2 sequences are ENHRY and SYGVKD. The CDR3 length is 17 residues. The junction had 14 bases not matched to a gene; V was cut back by 3 bases and J by 5 bases.

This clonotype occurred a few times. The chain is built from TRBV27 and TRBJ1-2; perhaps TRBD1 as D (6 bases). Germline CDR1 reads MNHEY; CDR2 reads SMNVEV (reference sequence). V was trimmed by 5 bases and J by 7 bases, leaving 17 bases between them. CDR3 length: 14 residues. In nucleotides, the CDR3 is TGTGCCAGCAGTCACGACAGGACAGACGGTGGCTACACCTTC. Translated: CASSHDRTDGGYTF.

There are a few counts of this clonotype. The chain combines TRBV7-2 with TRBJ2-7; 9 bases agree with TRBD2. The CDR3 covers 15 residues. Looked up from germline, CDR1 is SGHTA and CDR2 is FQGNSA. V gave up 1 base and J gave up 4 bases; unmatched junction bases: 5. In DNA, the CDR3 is TGTGCCAGCAGCTTAGACTGGACTAGCGTTTACGAGCAGTACTTC. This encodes CASSLDWTSVYEQYF.

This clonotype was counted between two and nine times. DNA for the CDR3: TGCAGTGCTCAGCGGGGGGGCGCATACGAGCAGTACTTC. Protein sequence: CSAQRGGAYEQYF. V usage is TRBV20-1 and J usage is TRBJ2-7; TRBD2 matches 10 bases. The CDR3 has 13 residues. Germline loops: CDR1 DFQATT, CDR2 SNEGSKA (reference sequence). Trimming cost V 5 bases and J 4 bases; bases outside gene matches: 5.

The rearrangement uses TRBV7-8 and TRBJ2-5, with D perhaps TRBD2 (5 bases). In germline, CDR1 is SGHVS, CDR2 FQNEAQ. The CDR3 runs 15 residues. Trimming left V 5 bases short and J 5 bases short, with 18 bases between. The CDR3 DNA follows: TGTGCCAGCAGCACCGACCGACTAAATCGGGAGACCCAGTACTTC. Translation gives CASSTDRLNRETQYF. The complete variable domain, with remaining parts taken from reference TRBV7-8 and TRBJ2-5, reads GAGVSQSPRYKVAKRGQDVALRCDPISGHVSLFWYQQALGQGPEFLTYFQNEAQLDKSGLPSDRFFAERPEGSVSTLKIQRTQQEDSAVYLCASSTDRLNRETQYFGPGTRLLVL.

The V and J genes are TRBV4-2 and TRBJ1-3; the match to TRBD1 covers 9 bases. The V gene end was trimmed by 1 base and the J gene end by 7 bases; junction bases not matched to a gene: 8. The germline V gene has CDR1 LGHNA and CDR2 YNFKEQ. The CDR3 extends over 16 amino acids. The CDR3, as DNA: TGTGCCAGCAGCCAAGGTGTGGGACAGGGTGGCAACACCATATATTTT. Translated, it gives CASSQGVGQGGNTIYF.

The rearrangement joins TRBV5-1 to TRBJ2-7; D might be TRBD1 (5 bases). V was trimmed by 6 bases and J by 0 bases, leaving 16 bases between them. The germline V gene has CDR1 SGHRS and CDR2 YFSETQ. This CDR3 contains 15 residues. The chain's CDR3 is CASKEITGNSYEQYF. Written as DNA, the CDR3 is TGCGCCAGCAAAGAAATAACAGGAAACTCCTACGAGCAGTACTTC. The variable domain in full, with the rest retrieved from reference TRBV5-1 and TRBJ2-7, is KAGVTQTPRYLIKTRGQQVTLSCSPISGHRSVSWYQQTPGQGLQFLFEYFSETQRNKGNFPGRFSGRQFSNSRSEMNVSTLELGDSALYLCASKEITGNSYEQYFGPGTRLTVT.

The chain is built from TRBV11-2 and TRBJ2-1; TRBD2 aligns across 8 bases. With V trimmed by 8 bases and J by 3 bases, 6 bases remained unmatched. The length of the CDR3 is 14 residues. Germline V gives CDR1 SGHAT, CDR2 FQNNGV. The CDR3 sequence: CASSAGADYNEQFF. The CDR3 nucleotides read TGTGCCAGCTCAGCGGGGGCAGACTACAATGAGCAGTTCTTC.

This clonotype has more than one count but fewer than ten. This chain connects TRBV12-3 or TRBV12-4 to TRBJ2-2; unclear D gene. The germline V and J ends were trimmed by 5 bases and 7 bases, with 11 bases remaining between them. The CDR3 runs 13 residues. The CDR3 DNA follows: TGTGCCAGCAGTATCCCCTCCCGCGGGGAGCTGTTTTTT. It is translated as CASSIPSRGELFF.

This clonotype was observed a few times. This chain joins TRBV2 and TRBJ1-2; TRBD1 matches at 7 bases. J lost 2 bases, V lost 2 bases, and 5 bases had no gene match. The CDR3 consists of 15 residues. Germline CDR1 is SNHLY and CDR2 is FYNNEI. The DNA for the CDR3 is TGTGCCAGCAGTGAATCGACAGGGACAAACTATGGCTACACCTTC. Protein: CASSESTGTNYGYTF.

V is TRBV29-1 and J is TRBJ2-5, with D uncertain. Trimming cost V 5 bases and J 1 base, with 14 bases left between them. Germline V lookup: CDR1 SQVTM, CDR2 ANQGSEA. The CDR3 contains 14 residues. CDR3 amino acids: CSVRSEPAQETQYF. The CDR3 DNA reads TGCAGCGTTCGTTCGGAGCCTGCCCAAGAGACCCAGTACTTC.

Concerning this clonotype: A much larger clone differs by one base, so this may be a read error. CDR3 region: CASSLYGSSYNEQFF. CDR3 in DNA: TGTGCCAGCAGCTTATACGGGAGCTCCTACAATGAGCAGTTCTTC. This sequence joins TRBV7-3 and TRBJ2-1; D possibly corresponds to TRBD2 (6 bases). In germline, CDR1 is SGHTA, CDR2 FQGTGA. CDR3 length: 15 amino acids. V shed 2 bases and J shed 0 bases, with 8 bases lying between them.

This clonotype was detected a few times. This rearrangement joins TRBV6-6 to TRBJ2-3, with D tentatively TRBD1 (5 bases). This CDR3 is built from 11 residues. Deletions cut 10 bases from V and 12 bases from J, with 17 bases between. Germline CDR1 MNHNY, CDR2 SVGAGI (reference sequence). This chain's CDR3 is CATEIRGNQYF. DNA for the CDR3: TGTGCCACCGAAATTAGGGGTAACCAGTATTTT.